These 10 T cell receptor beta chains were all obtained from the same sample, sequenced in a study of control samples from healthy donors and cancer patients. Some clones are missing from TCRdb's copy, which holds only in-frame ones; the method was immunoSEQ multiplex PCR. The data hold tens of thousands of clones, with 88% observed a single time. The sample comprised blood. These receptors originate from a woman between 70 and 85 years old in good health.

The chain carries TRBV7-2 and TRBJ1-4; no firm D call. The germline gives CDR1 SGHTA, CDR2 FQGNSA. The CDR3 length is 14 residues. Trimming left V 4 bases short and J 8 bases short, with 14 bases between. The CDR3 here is CASSSPPISEKLFF. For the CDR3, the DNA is TGTGCCAGCAGCTCTCCCCCCATAAGCGAAAAACTGTTTTTT.

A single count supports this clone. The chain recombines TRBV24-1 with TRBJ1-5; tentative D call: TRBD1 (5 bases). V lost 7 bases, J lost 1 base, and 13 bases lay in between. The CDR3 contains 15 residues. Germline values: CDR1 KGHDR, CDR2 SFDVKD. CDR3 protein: CATRLGEWSNQPQHF. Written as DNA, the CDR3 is TGTGCCACCAGATTGGGGGAATGGAGCAATCAGCCCCAGCATTTT.

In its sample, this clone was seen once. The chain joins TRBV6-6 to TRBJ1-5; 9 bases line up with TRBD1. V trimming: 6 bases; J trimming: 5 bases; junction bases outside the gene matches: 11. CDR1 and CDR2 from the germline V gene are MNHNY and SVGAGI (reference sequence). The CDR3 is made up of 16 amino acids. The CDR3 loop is CASSRTTGGNYQPQHF. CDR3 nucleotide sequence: TGTGCCAGCAGCCGAACGACAGGGGGAAATTATCAGCCCCAGCATTTT.

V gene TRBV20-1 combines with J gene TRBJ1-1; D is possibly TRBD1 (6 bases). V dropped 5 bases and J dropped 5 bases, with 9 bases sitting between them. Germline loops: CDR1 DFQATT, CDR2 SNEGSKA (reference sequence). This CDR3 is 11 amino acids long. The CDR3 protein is CSAWTATEAFF. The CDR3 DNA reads TGCAGTGCTTGGACAGCAACTGAAGCTTTCTTT.

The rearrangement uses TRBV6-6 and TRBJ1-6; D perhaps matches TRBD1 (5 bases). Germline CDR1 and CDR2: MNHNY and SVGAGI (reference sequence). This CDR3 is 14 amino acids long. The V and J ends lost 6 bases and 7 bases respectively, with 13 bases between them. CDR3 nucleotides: TGTGCCAGCAGCCCCGTGGGGCCGAATTCACCCCTCCACTTT. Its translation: CASSPVGPNSPLHF.

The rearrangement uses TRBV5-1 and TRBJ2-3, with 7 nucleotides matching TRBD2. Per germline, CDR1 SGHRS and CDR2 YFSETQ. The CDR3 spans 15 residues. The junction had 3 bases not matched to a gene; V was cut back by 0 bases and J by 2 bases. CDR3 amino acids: CASSLAAGITDTQYF. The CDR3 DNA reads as TGCGCCAGCAGCTTGGCAGCGGGAATCACAGATACGCAGTATTTT.

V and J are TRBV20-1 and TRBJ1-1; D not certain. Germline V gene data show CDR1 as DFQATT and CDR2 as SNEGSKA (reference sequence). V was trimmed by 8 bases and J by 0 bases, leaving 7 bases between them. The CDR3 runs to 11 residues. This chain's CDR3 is CSSFMNTEAFF. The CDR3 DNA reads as TGCAGTAGTTTCATGAACACTGAAGCTTTCTTT.

In nucleotides, the CDR3 is TGTGCAGGAAGGGAGCAGTTCTTC. This sequence encodes CAGREQFF. J is TRBJ2-1 and V is TRBV19; no clear D gene. Germline V lookup: CDR1 LNHDA, CDR2 SQIVND (reference sequence). CDR3 length: 8 amino acids.

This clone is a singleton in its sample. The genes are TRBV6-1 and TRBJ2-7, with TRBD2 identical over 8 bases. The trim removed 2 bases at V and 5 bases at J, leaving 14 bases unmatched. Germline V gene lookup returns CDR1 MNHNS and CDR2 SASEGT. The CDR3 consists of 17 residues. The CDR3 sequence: CASSEIPRNSGTHEQYF. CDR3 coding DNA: TGTGCCAGCAGTGAAATCCCGCGGAATAGCGGGACCCACGAGCAGTACTTC.

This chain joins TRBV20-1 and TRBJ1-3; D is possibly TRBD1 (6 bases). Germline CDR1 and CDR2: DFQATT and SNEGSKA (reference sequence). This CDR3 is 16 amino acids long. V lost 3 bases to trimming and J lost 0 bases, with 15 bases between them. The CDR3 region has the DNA TGCAGTGCTAGTAGACTAATACAGGGCTCTGGAAACACCATATATTTT. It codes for CSASRLIQGSGNTIYF.